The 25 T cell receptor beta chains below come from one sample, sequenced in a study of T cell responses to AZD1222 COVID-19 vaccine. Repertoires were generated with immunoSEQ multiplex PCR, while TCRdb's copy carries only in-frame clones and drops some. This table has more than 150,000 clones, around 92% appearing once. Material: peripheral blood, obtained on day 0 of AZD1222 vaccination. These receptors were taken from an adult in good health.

This CDR3 reads CASSISSQEQPQHF. CDR3 sequence (DNA): TGTGCCAGCAGTATCTCCTCACAGGAACAGCCCCAGCATTTT. The chain employs TRBV6-2 or TRBV6-3 and TRBJ1-5, with a tentative D call TRBD1 (5 bases). The CDR3 consists of 14 residues. The germline V gene has CDR1 MNHEY and CDR2 SVGEGT. The V and J ends lost 5 bases and 7 bases respectively, with 15 bases between them.

The CDR3 reads CASSLRLAGGIETQYF. The CDR3 nucleotides are TGTGCCAGCAGCTTAAGACTAGCGGGGGGGATAGAGACCCAGTACTTC. The chain carries TRBV5-6 and TRBJ2-5; TRBD2 matches 14 bases. Germline V gene data show CDR1 as SGHDT and CDR2 as YYEEEE. The CDR3 is 16 residues long. The V segment lost 2 bases and the J segment 4 bases; nucleotides outside the gene matches: 4.

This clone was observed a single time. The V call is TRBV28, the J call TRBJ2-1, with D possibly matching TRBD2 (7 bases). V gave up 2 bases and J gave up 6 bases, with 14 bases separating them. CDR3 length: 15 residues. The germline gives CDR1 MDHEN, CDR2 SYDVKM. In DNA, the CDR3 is TGTGCCAGCAGTTTACCCGGGGGGCCGTCCAATGAGCAGTTCTTC. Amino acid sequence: CASSLPGGPSNEQFF.

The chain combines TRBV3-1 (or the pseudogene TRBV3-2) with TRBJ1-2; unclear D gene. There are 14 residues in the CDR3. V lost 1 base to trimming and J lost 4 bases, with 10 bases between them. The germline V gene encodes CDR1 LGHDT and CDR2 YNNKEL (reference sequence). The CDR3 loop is CASSQVPYTYGYTF. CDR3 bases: TGTGCCAGCAGCCAAGTTCCGTACACCTATGGCTACACCTTC.

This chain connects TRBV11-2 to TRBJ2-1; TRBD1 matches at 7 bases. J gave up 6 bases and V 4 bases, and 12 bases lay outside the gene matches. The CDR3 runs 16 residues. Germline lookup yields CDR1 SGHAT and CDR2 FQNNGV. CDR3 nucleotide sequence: TGTGCCAGCAGCTCCTGGACAGGAGGCACCATCAATGAGCAGTTCTTC. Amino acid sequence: CASSSWTGGTINEQFF.

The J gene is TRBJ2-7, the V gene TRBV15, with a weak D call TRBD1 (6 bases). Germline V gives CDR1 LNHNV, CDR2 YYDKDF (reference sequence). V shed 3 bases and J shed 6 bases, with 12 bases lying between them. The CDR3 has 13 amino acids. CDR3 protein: CATSRNRVAEQYF. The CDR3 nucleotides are TGTGCCACCAGCAGGAACAGGGTGGCCGAGCAGTACTTC. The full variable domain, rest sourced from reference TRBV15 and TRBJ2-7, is DAMVIQNPRYQVTQFGKPVTLSCSQTLNHNVMYWYQQKSSQAPKLLFHYYDKDFNNEADTPDNFQSRRPNTSFCFLDIRSPGLGDTAMYLCATSRNRVAEQYFGPGTRLTVT.

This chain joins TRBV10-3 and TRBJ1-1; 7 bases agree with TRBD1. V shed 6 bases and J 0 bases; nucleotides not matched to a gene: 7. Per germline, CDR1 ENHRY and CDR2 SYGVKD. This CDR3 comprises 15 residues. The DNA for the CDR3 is TGTGCCATCAGGAGCCAACAGGGGTTGAACACTGAAGCTTTCTTT. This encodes CAIRSQQGLNTEAFF.

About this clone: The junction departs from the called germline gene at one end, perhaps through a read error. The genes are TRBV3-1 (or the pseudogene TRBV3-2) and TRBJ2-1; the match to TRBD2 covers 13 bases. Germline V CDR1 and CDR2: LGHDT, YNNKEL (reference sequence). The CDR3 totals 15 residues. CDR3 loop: CASSQELAGGLERFF. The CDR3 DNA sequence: TGTGCCAGCAGCCAAGAACTAGCGGGGGGGCTTGAGCGGTTCTTC.

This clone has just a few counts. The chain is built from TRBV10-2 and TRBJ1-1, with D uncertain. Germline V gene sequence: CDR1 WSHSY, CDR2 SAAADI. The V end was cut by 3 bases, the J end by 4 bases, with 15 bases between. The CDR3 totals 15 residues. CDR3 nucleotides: TGCGCCAGCAGTGAAGAGGAAGGACTGGGCACTGAAGCTTTCTTT. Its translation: CASSEEEGLGTEAFF.

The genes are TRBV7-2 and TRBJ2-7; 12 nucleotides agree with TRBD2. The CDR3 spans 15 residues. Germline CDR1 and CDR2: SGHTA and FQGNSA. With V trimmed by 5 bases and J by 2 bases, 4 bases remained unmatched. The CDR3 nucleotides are TGTGCCAGCAGCGACCTAGCGGGAGGGCCCTACGAGCAGTACTTC. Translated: CASSDLAGGPYEQYF.

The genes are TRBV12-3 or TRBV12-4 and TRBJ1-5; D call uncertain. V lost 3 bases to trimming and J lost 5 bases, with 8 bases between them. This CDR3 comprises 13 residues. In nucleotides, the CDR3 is TGTGCCAGCAGTTTTACGGTGGATCAGCCCCAGCATTTT. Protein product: CASSFTVDQPQHF.

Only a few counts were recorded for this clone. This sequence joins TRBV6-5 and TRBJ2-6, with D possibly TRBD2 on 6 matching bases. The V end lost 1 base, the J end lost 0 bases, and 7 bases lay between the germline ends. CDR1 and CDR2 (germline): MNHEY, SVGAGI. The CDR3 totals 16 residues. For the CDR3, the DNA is TGTGCCAGCAGTTACTGGGGGGACTCTGGGGCCAACGTCCTGACTTTC. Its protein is CASSYWGDSGANVLTF.

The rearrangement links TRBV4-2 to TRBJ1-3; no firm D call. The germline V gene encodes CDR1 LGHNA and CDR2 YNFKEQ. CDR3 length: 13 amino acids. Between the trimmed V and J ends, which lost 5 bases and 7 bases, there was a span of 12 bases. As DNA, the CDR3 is TGTGCCAGCAGCGTGGACCCAGGCAACACCATATATTTT. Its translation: CASSVDPGNTIYF.

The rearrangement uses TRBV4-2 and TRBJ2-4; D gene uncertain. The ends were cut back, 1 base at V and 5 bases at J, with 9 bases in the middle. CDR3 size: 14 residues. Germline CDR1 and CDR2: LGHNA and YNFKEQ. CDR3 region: CASSQGPGQNIQYF. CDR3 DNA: TGTGCCAGCAGCCAAGGGCCCGGCCAAAACATTCAGTACTTC.

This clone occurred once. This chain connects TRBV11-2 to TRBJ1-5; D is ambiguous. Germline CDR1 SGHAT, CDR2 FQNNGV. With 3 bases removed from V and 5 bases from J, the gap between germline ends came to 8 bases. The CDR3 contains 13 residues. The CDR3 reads CASSLEGDQPQHF. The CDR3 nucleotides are TGTGCCAGCAGCTTGGAGGGCGATCAGCCCCAGCATTTT.

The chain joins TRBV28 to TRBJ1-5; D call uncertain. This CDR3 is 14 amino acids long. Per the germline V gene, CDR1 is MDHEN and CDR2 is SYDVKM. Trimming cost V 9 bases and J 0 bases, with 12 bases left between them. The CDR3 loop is CASRGDYSNQPQHF. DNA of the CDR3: TGTGCCAGTCGGGGAGACTATAGCAATCAGCCCCAGCATTTT.

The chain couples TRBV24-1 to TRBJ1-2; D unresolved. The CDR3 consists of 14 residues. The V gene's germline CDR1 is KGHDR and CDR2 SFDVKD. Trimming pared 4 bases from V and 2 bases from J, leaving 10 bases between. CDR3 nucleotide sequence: TGTGCCACCAGTGACTCGACGCAGAACTATGGCTACACCTTC. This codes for CATSDSTQNYGYTF.

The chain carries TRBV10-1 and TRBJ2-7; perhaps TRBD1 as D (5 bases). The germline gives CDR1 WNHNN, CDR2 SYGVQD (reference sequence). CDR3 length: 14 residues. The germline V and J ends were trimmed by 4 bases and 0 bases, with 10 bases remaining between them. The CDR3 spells CASSGGDSSYEQYF. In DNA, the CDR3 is TGCGCCAGCAGTGGGGGCGACAGCTCCTACGAGCAGTACTTC.

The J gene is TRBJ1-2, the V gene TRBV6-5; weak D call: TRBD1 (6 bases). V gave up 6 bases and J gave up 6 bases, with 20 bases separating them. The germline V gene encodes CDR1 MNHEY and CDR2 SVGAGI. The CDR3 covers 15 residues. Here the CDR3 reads CASRDYRGGGNGYTF. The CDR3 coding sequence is TGTGCCAGCAGGGACTACCGCGGAGGGGGGAATGGCTACACCTTC.

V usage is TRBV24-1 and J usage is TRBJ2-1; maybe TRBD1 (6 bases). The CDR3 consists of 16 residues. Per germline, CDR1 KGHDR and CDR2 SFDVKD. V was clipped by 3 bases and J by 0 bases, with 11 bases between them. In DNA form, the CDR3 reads TGTGCCACCAGTGATCGTAGGGGGAGCTCCTACAATGAGCAGTTCTTC. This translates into CATSDRRGSSYNEQFF.

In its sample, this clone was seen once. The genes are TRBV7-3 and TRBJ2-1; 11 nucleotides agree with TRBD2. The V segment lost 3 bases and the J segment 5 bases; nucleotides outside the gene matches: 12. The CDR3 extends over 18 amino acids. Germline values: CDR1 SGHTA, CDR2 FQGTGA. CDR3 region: CASSFAGPSGGPNNEQFF. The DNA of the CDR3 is TGTGCCAGCAGCTTCGCCGGGCCTAGCGGGGGGCCCAACAATGAGCAGTTCTTC.

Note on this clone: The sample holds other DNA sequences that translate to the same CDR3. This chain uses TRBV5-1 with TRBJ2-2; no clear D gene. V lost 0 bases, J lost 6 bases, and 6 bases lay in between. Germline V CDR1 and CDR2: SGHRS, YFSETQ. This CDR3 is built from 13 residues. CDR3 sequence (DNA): TGCGCCAGCAGCTTGGCCGGGCCCGGGGAGCTGTTTTTT. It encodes CASSLAGPGELFF.

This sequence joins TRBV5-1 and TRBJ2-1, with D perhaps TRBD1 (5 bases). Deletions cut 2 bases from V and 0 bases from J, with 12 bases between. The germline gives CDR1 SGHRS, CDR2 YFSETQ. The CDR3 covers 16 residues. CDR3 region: CASSLLTASSYNEQFF. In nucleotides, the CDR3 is TGCGCCAGCAGCTTACTGACAGCAAGCTCCTACAATGAGCAGTTCTTC.

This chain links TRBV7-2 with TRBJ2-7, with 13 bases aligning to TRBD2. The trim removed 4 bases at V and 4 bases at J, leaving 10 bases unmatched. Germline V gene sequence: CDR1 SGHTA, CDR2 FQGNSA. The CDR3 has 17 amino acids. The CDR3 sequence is CASSSQGLAGLGYEQYF. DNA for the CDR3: TGTGCCAGCAGCTCGCAGGGACTAGCGGGATTAGGGTACGAGCAGTACTTC.

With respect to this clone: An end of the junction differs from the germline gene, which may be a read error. CDR3 DNA: TGTGCCAGCAGCCTAGCAGGTCGGGATGGACAGCCCCAGCATTTT. It codes for CASSLAGRDGQPQHF. The chain is built from TRBV7-2 and TRBJ1-5; D ambiguous. The germline CDR1 and CDR2 sequences are SGHTA and FQGNSA. The CDR3 spans 15 residues.